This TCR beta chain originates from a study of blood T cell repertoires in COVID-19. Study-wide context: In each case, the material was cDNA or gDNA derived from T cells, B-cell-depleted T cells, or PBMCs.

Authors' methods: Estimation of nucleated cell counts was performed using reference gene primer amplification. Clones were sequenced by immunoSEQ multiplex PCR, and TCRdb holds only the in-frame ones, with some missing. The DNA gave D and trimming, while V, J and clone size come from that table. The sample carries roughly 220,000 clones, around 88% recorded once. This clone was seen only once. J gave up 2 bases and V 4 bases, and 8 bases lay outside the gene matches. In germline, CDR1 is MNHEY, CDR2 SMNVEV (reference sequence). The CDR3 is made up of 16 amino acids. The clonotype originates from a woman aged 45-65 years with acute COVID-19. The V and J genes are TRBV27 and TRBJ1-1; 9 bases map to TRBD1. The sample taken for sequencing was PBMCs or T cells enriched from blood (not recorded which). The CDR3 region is CASSWDRARINTEAFF. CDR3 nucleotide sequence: TGTGCCAGCAGTTGGGACAGGGCTCGGATAAACACTGAAGCTTTCTTT.